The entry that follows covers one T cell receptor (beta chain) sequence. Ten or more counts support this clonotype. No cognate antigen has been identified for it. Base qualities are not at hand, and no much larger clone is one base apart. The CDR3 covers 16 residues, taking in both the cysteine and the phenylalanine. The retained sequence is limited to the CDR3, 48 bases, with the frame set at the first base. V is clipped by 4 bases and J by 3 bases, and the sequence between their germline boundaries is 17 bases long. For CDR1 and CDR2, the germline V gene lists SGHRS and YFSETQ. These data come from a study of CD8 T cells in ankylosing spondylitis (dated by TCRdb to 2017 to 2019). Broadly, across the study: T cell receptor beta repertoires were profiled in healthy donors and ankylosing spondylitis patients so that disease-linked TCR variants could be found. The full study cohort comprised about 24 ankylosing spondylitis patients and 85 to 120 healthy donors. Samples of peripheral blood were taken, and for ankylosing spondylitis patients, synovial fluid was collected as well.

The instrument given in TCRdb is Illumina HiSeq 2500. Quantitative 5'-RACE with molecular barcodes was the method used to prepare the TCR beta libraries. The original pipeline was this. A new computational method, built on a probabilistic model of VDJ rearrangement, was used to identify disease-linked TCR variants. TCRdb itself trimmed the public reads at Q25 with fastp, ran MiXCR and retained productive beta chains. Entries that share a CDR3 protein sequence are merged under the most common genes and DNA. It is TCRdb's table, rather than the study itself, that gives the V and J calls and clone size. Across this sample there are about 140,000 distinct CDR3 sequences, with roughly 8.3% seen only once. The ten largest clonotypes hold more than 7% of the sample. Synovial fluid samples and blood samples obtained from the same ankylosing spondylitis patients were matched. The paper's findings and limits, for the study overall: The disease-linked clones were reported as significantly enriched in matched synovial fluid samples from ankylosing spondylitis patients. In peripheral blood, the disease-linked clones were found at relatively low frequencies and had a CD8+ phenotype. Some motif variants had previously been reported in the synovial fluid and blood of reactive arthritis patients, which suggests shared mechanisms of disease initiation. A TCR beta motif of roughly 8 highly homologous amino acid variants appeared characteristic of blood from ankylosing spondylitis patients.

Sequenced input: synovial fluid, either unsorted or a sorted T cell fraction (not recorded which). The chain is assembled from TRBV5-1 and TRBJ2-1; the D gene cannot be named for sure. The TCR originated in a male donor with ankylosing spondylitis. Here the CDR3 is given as CASSPSGSSHYNEQFF. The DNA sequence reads TGCGCCAGCAGCCCGAGTGGGTCAAGTCACTACAATGAGCAGTTCTTC.